A selection of T cell receptor beta chains follows, all from one sample in a study of T cells in localized non-small cell lung cancer. Profiling relied on immunoSEQ multiplex PCR, and the TCRdb table lists in-frame clones only, not all of them. This sample has tens of thousands of clones, with about 83% found just once. This specimen consisted of PBMCs, obtained before any cancer treatment. These receptors came from a man between 40 and 70 years old with stage II lung adenocarcinoma. CDR3s include the opening cysteine and the closing phenylalanine or tryptophan. A D gene is named only where the DNA matches it firmly. Clone size is shown for a subset of rows, as once, few, many or a class of expanded clone.

length,D,size,J,V,CDR3,DNA
15,NA,NA,TRBJ2-1,TRBV5-1,CASSGGLTQARVQFF,TGCGCCAGCAGCGGAGGGCTTACCCAAGCTAGGGTGCAGTTCTTC
15,TRBD2,NA,TRBJ2-5,TRBV4-1,CASSQVPEGGETQYF,TGCGCCAGCAGCCAAGTTCCGGAGGGAGGGGAGACCCAGTACTTC
13,NA,NA,TRBJ2-5,TRBV6-4,CASYRDNQETQYF,TGTGCCAGCTATCGGGACAACCAAGAGACCCAGTACTTC
14,NA,NA,TRBJ2-3,TRBV7-3,CASSLTGGTDTQYF,TGTGCCAGCAGCTTAACAGGGGGCACAGATACGCAGTATTTT
14,TRBD1,NA,TRBJ2-7,TRBV4-2,CASSQVGQGVEQYF,TGTGCCAGCAGCCAAGTAGGACAGGGCGTCGAGCAGTACTTC
13,NA,NA,TRBJ2-5,TRBV10-3,CAISGEYQETQYF,TGTGCCATCAGTGGAGAGTACCAAGAGACCCAGTACTTC
14,NA,NA,TRBJ2-2,TRBV19,CATLGGGETGELFF,TGTGCCACCCTAGGGGGGGGAGAGACCGGGGAGCTGTTTTTT
15,NA,NA,TRBJ2-1,TRBV7-6,CASSLDGSSYNEQFF,TGTGCCAGCAGCTTAGACGGGTCCTCCTACAATGAGCAGTTCTTC
15,NA,NA,TRBJ1-2,TRBV10-3,CATSALGAMGNGYTF,TGTGCCACCTCTGCATTAGGGGCGATGGGTAATGGCTACACCTTC
15,TRBD1,NA,TRBJ1-5,TRBV19,CATRDRGRSNQPQHF,TGTGCCACTCGGGACAGGGGGCGAAGCAATCAGCCCCAGCATTTT
15,TRBD2,NA,TRBJ2-1,TRBV11-1,CASSFGLGGQNEQFF,TGTGCCAGCAGCTTCGGACTAGGAGGTCAGAATGAGCAGTTCTTC
16,TRBD2,NA,TRBJ2-3,TRBV5-4,CASSQKSGGPTDTQYF,TGTGCCAGCAGCCAAAAAAGCGGGGGGCCCACAGATACGCAGTATTTT
16,TRBD1,NA,TRBJ1-3,TRBV5-4,CASSFGTASSGNTIYF,TGTGCCAGCAGTTTCGGGACAGCAAGCTCTGGAAACACCATATATTTT
13,TRBD2,once,TRBJ2-1,TRBV7-6,CASSLGEGNEQFF,TGTGCCAGCAGCTTAGGGGAGGGCAATGAGCAGTTCTTC
16,NA,NA,TRBJ2-3,TRBV4-3,CASSQDWDAFTDTQYF,TGCGCCAGCAGCCAAGATTGGGACGCCTTCACAGATACGCAGTATTTT
14,NA,NA,TRBJ1-1,TRBV27,CASSFSSRATEAFF,TGTGCCAGCAGTTTCTCCAGCAGGGCCACTGAAGCTTTCTTT
16,NA,NA,TRBJ2-3,TRBV11-1,CASSLAGTESTDTQYF,TGTGCCAGCAGCTTAGCTGGGACCGAGAGCACAGATACGCAGTATTTT
14,NA,NA,TRBJ2-7,TRBV6-6,CASSYSPGDLEQYF,TGTGCCAGCAGTTACTCGCCAGGGGACCTGGAGCAGTACTTC
15,NA,NA,TRBJ1-2,TRBV5-4,CASSSQDNYGYGYTF,TGTGCCAGCAGCAGCCAGGACAATTATGGCTATGGCTACACCTTC
12,NA,NA,TRBJ2-1,TRBV2,CASSDWYNEQFF,TGTGCCAGCAGTGATTGGTACAATGAGCAGTTCTTC
15,TRBD2,NA,TRBJ2-1,TRBV15,CATSRDHGSGNEQFF,TGTGCCACCAGCAGAGATCATGGTAGCGGGAATGAGCAGTTCTTC
15,TRBD1,few,TRBJ2-7,TRBV9,CASSPSQGSSYEQYF,TGTGCCAGCAGCCCCTCACAGGGGAGCAGCTACGAGCAGTACTTC
14,NA,NA,TRBJ2-5,TRBV5-1,CASRRGGMSETQYF,TGCGCCAGCAGACGGGGTGGGATGTCAGAGACCCAGTACTTC
14,NA,few,TRBJ2-1,TRBV9,CASSVVQGTSEQFF,TGTGCCAGCAGCGTAGTCCAGGGAACGAGTGAGCAGTTCTTC
16,NA,NA,TRBJ1-5,TRBV28,CASSSPRRGGNQPQHF,TGTGCCAGCAGTTCCCCCCGCAGGGGAGGCAATCAGCCCCAGCATTTT
11,NA,NA,TRBJ1-4,TRBV30,CAWDIGEKLFF,TGTGCCTGGGACATAGGTGAAAAACTGTTTTTT
13,NA,NA,TRBJ2-2,TRBV7-3,CASRFTNTGELFF,TGTGCCAGCCGATTTACTAACACCGGGGAGCTGTTTTTT
18,NA,NA,TRBJ2-2,TRBV4-2,CASSRVGVTGTNTGELFF,TGTGCCAGCAGCCGGGTTGGGGTAACAGGGACCAACACCGGGGAGCTGTTTTTT
15,NA,NA,TRBJ2-5,TRBV5-3,CATNNRRSRQETQYF,TGTGCCACCAACAACCGCCGTAGCCGACAAGAGACCCAGTACTTC
15,TRBD1,few,TRBJ2-1,TRBV5-4,CASSPQQGAGNEQFF,TGTGCCAGCAGCCCACAGCAGGGGGCGGGCAATGAGCAGTTCTTC
15,NA,NA,TRBJ1-3,TRBV7-9,CASSQQVSSGNTIYF,TGTGCCAGCAGCCAACAAGTCAGCTCTGGAAACACCATATATTTT
15,NA,NA,TRBJ1-2,TRBV10-3,CAISGQSGLNYGYTF,TGTGCCATCAGTGGGCAGTCAGGCCTTAACTATGGCTACACCTTC
15,NA,once,TRBJ1-5,TRBV5-1,CASSLSGAGNQPQHF,TGCGCCAGCAGCTTGTCTGGGGCGGGCAATCAGCCCCAGCATTTT
14,TRBD2,NA,TRBJ2-5,TRBV7-7,CASSLAGLAETQYF,TGTGCTAGCAGCTTAGCGGGCCTAGCGGAGACCCAGTACTTC
14,NA,NA,TRBJ1-6,TRBV5-1,CASSLEGGRSPLHF,TGCGCCAGCAGCTTGGAGGGGGGCCGATCACCCCTCCACTTT
13,NA,NA,TRBJ1-5,TRBV19,CASSREGNQPQHF,TGTGCCAGTAGTAGAGAAGGCAATCAGCCCCAGCATTTT
18,NA,NA,TRBJ2-7,TRBV15,CATSRDGDVISSSYEQYF,TGTGCCACCAGCAGAGATGGGGACGTGATCTCGAGCTCCTACGAGCAGTACTTC
16,NA,NA,TRBJ2-3,TRBV19,CASSIGLAPYTDTQYF,TGTGCCAGTAGTATAGGGCTAGCGCCCTACACAGATACGCAGTATTTT
15,TRBD1,NA,TRBJ2-2,TRBV7-2,CASSQGTANTGELFF,TGTGCCAGCAGCCAAGGGACAGCAAACACCGGGGAGCTGTTTTTT
14,TRBD1,NA,TRBJ1-5,TRBV25-1,CASSLTGLNQPQHF,TGTGCCAGCAGTCTGACAGGGCTCAATCAGCCCCAGCATTTT
14,NA,NA,TRBJ1-3,TRBV19,CASSHRDSGNTIYF,TGTGCCAGTAGTCACAGGGACTCTGGAAACACCATATATTTT
14,NA,NA,TRBJ2-3,TRBV4-2,CASSQMKGIDTQYF,TGTGCCAGCAGCCAAATGAAGGGAATAGATACGCAGTATTTT
14,TRBD1,NA,TRBJ1-1,TRBV5-4,CASSPRGQATEAFF,TGTGCCAGCAGCCCCCGAGGACAGGCGACTGAAGCTTTCTTT
14,TRBD1,NA,TRBJ2-7,TRBV5-1,CASSTGTGLYEQYF,TGCGCCAGCAGCACCGGGACAGGGCTCTACGAGCAGTACTTC
17,NA,NA,TRBJ2-4,TRBV6-4,CASSDPKTGDVKNIQYF,TGTGCCAGCAGTGACCCGAAGACCGGGGATGTCAAAAACATTCAGTACTTC
17,NA,NA,TRBJ2-2,TRBV23-1,CASSPTALASNTGELFF,TGCGCCAGCAGCCCTACGGCCCTAGCGAGCAACACCGGGGAGCTGTTTTTT
17,TRBD2,NA,TRBJ2-2,TRBV19,CASSTGLAGLKTGELFF,TGTGCCAGTAGCACGGGACTAGCGGGGTTAAAGACCGGGGAGCTGTTTTTT
15,NA,NA,TRBJ1-4,TRBV18,CASSPVETGQEKLFF,TGTGCCAGCTCACCCGTTGAGACAGGACAAGAAAAACTGTTTTTT
11,NA,NA,TRBJ2-3,TRBV20-1,CSVEPSDTQYF,TGCAGTGTGGAGCCCTCAGATACGCAGTATTTT
17,TRBD2,once,TRBJ2-4,TRBV18,CASSQRTSGSSKNIQYF,TGTGCCAGCTCCCAACGGACTAGCGGGAGTTCCAAAAACATTCAGTACTTC
12,NA,NA,TRBJ1-1,TRBV19,CASSFLNTEAFF,TGTGCCAGTAGTTTCCTGAACACTGAAGCTTTCTTT
15,TRBD1,NA,TRBJ1-2,TRBV7-2,CASSLGDRGLDGYTF,TGTGCCAGCAGCTTAGGGGACAGGGGGCTGGATGGCTACACCTTC
15,TRBD2,few,TRBJ2-3,TRBV19,CASTQAGGNTDTQYF,TGTGCCAGTACTCAAGCGGGGGGCAACACAGATACGCAGTATTTT
14,NA,NA,TRBJ2-7,TRBV6-1,CASSPASGTGEQYF,TGTGCCAGCAGCCCTGCTAGCGGCACAGGGGAGCAGTACTTC
18,NA,once,TRBJ1-5,TRBV7-6,CASSLAGGGQSNNQPQHF,TGTGCCAGCAGCTTAGCAGGGGGAGGACAGAGCAACAATCAGCCCCAGCATTTT
16,TRBD2,NA,TRBJ2-5,TRBV15,CATSKSLAGVRETQYF,TGTGCCACCAGCAAATCTCTAGCGGGAGTAAGAGAGACCCAGTACTTC
13,NA,NA,TRBJ1-1,TRBV6-6,CASSSRDDTEAFF,TGTGCCAGCAGTTCGAGGGACGACACTGAAGCTTTCTTT
15,TRBD1,NA,TRBJ1-1,TRBV9,CASSVSGTGATEAFF,TGTGCCAGCAGCGTCTCTGGGACAGGGGCCACTGAAGCTTTCTTT
13,NA,NA,TRBJ2-1,TRBV5-1,CASSLERGNEQFF,TGCGCCAGCAGCTTGGAGAGGGGCAATGAGCAGTTCTTC